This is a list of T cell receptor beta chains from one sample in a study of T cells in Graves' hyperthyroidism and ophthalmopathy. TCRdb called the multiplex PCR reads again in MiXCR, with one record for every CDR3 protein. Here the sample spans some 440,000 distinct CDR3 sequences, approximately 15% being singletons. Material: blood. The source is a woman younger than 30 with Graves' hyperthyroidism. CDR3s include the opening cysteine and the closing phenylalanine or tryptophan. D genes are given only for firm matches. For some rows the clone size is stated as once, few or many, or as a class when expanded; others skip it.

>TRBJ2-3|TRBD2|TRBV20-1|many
TGCAGTGCCAGAACCGGGACTAGCGGGGGGACCACAGATACGCAGTATTTT
CSARTGTSGGTTDTQYF
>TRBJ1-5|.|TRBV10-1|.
TGCGCCAGCGGAGACAGGCATGGACTTGGTCAGCCCCAGCATTTT
CASGDRHGLGQPQHF
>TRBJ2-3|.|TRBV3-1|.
TGTGCCAGCAGCCAAGATCCAGTGGATACGCAGTATTTT
CASSQDPVDTQYF
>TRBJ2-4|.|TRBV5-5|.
TGTGCCAGCAGCTTGGATCAGACGGGAGTTAAAAACATTCAGTACTTC
CASSLDQTGVKNIQYF
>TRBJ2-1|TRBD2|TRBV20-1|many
TGCAGTGCGCCGACTAGCGGAGTCTACAATGAGCAGTTCTTC
CSAPTSGVYNEQFF
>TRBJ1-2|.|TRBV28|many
TGTGCCAGCAGTCCGAGACGCATTCAGTATGGCTACACCTTC
CASSPRRIQYGYTF
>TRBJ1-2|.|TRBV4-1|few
TGCGCCAGCAGCCAAGCACAGGGAGATCCCTACACCTTC
CASSQAQGDPYTF
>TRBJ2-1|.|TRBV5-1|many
TGCGCCAGCAGCTTGGTTGTCGGTGTCCACCTAAGGTCCTACAATGAGCAGTTCTTC
CASSLVVGVHLRSYNEQFF
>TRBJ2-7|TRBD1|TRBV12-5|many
TGTGCTAGTGGTCCCGGGACAGCCTACGAGCAGTACTTC
CASGPGTAYEQYF
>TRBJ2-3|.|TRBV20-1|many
TGCAGTGCAACCCCCGTGGAGGCTGACACAGATACGCAGTATTTT
CSATPVEADTDTQYF
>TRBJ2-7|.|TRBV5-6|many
TGTGCCAGCAGCTACCCCAGGGGGGGCTACGAGCAGTACTTC
CASSYPRGGYEQYF
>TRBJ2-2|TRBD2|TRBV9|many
TGTGCCAGCAGTCGACTAGCGGGAGTAACCGGGGAGCTGTTTTTT
CASSRLAGVTGELFF
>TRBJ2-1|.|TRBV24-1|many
TGTGCCACCAGTGACACCGGGACCCGGCAGGTAGAGCAGTTCTTC
CATSDTGTRQVEQFF
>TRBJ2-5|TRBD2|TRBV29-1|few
TGCAGCGCGCACCTAGCGGGAGGGCAAATAGAGACCCAGTACTTC
CSAHLAGGQIETQYF
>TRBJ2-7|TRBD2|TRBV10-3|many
TGTGCCATCTCATCTAGCGGGAGGGACTACGAGCAGTACTTC
CAISSSGRDYEQYF
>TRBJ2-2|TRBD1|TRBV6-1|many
TGTGCCAGCAGGGGAGGGACAGGGGACACCGGGGAGCTGTTTTTT
CASRGGTGDTGELFF
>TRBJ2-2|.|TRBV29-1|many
TGCAGCGTTGTTGTATACACCGGGGAGCTGTTTTTT
CSVVVYTGELFF
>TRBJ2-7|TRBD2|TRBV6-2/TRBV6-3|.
TGTGCCAGCAGTCCAGGGGGACTAGCGGGCACCTACGAGCAGTACTTC
CASSPGGLAGTYEQYF
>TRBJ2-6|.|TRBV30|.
TGTGCCTGGAGTGGGAGCTCTGGGGCCAACGTCCTGACTTTC
CAWSGSSGANVLTF
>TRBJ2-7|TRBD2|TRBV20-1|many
TGCAGTGCTAGGAGGGGTAGCGGGGGCTACGAGCAGTACTTC
CSARRGSGGYEQYF
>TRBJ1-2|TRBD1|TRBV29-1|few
TGCAGCGCCCGACGGACAGGGGACTATGGCTACACCTTC
CSARRTGDYGYTF
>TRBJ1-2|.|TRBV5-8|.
TGTGCCAGCAGCTTCTGCGCTAACTATGGCTACACCTTC
CASSFCANYGYTF
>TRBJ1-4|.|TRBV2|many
TGTGCCAGCAATGACAGAGTTAATGAAAAACTGTTTTTT
CASNDRVNEKLFF
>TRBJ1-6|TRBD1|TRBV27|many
TGTGCCAGCAGTTACGCGGGGGACAGGGGGTTTGCGTCACCCCTCCACTTT
CASSYAGDRGFASPLHF
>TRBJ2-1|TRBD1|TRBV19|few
TGTGCCAGTACCCGACAGGGTATGTCTCAGTTCTTC
CASTRQGMSQFF
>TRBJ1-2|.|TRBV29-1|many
TGCAGCGTTGGGGGAGCGAACGGCTACACCTTC
CSVGGANGYTF
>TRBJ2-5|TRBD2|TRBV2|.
TGTGCCAGCAGTACCACACTAGCGAGAAAAGAGACCCAGTACTTC
CASSTTLARKETQYF
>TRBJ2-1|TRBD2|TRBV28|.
TGTGCCAGCACCCTGCGGGGCGGGAGGATTGGTAGTGAGCAGTTCTTC
CASTLRGGRIGSEQFF
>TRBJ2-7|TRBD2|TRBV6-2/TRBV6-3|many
TGTGCCAGCAGCCGGTGGGGGGGCGAGCAGTACTTC
CASSRWGGEQYF
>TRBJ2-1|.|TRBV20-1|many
TGCAGTGCTAGCGCAGCGGACAATGAGCAGTTCTTC
CSASAADNEQFF
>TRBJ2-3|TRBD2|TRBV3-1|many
TGTGCCAGCAGCCAAGGCCTAGCGGGGGGCACGCAGTATTTT
CASSQGLAGGTQYF
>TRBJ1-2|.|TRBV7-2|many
TGTGCCAGCAGCTTACAGGGGCGAGATGGCTACACCTTC
CASSLQGRDGYTF
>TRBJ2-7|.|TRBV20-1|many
TGCAGTGCTCCGGGACACGGCCCCTACGAGCAGTACTTC
CSAPGHGPYEQYF
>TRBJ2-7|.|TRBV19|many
TGTGCCAGTAGTATAGTTGGCGCGGGAATCTACGAGCAGTACTTC
CASSIVGAGIYEQYF
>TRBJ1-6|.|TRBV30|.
TGTGCCTGGAGTGTACTAGGGGAAAATTCACCCCTCCACTTT
CAWSVLGENSPLHF
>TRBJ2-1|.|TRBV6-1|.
TGTGCCACACTCGAGGGTCGGGGGCAGTTCTTC
CATLEGRGQFF
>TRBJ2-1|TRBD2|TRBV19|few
TGTGCCAGTAGTCCAAGCGGGAGTGGGGGTGAGCAGTTCTTC
CASSPSGSGGEQFF
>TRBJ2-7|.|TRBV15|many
TGTGCCACCAGCACTTCGAGGGGGGGAACCTACGAGCAGTACTTC
CATSTSRGGTYEQYF
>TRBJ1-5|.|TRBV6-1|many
TGTGCCAGCACCTACATCCGGGATAGCAATCAGCCCCAGCATTTT
CASTYIRDSNQPQHF
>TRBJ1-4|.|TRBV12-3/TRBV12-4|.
TGTGCCAGCACCAGGACTACGGGTGAAAAACTGTTTTTT
CASTRTTGEKLFF
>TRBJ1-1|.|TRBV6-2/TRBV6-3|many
TGTGCCAGCAGTTACCGGCGGACTGAAGCTTTCTTT
CASSYRRTEAFF
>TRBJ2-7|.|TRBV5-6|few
TGTGCCAGCAGCTTGGTAGAGGGAATCTCCTACGAGCAGTACTTC
CASSLVEGISYEQYF
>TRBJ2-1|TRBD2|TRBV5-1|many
TGCGCCAGCAGCCCCGTGCCGGGACTAGCGGGAAATGAGCAGTTCTTC
CASSPVPGLAGNEQFF
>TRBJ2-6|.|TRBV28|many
TGTGCCAGCAGTTTCAAGGGAGCCGGGGCCAACGTCCTGACTTTC
CASSFKGAGANVLTF
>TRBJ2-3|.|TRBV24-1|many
TGTGCCACCAGTCCTCGGGGGGCGACAGATACGCAGTATTTT
CATSPRGATDTQYF
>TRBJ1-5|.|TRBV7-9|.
TGTGCCAGCAGCAGGGGAGGGGTCGGTAATCAGCCCCAGCATTTT
CASSRGGVGNQPQHF
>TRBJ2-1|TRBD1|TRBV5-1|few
TGCGCCAGCAGCCCGGGGACAGCGGTCTACAATGAGCAGTTCTTC
CASSPGTAVYNEQFF
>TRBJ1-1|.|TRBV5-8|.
TGTGCCAGCAGCCATTGGGAGGGAGTATTTTCCACTGAAGCTTTCTTT
CASSHWEGVFSTEAFF
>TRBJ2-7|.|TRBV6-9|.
TGTGCCAGCACCACCTCAGGGGGGTGCGAGCAGTACTTC
CASTTSGGCEQYF
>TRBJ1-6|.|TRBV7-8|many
TGTGCCAGCAGCTTAGCGACGGGTAGCTATAATTCACCCCTCCACTTT
CASSLATGSYNSPLHF
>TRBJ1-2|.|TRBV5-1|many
TGCGCCAGCAGCTTGGAGGCAGCTTTTAACTATGGCTACACCTTC
CASSLEAAFNYGYTF
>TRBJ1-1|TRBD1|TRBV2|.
TGTGCCAGCACCGTGGCAGGGGGCCGGTCTGAAGCTTTCTTT
CASTVAGGRSEAFF
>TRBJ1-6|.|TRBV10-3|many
TGTGCCATCAGGGGAGTGTTCAATAATTCACCCCTCCACTTT
CAIRGVFNNSPLHF
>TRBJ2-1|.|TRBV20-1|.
TGCAGTGCCGCGACTCCCCTTAAAGGGGGCAATGAGCAGTTCTTC
CSAATPLKGGNEQFF
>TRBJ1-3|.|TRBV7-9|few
TGTGCCAGCAGTCCGATAGAGAGTGTGGAAAACACCATATATTTT
CASSPIESVENTIYF
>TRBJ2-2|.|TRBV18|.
TGTGCCAGCTCACCACGGGACACAGATACCGGGGAGCTGTTTTTT
CASSPRDTDTGELFF
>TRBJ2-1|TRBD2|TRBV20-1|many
TGCAGTGCTAGAGATCCTAGCGGAAATAATGAGCAGTTCTTC
CSARDPSGNNEQFF
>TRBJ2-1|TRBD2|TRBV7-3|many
TGTGCCAGCAGCCCCACTAGCGGGGGCATGCAGCAGTTCTTC
CASSPTSGGMQQFF
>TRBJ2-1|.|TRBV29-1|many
TGCAGCGTTGGACCGGAGCAGTTCTTC
CSVGPEQFF
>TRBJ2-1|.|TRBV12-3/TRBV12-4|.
TGTGCCAGCAGCTCCCGTAGCGTACGGGAGCAGTTCTTC
CASSSRSVREQFF